The 21 T cell receptor beta chains below all came from one sample that was sequenced in a study of metastatic and nonmetastatic thyroid tumors. TCRdb used MiXCR to call clones anew from the PCR reads. This repertoire shows thousands of clones, approximately 34% found once; its top ten account for approximately 19%. No treatment of any kind had been given to any patient before thyroid surgery. Material for sequencing was adjacent normal tissue. The receptors originated from a female donor with papillary thyroid cancer or a benign thyroid nodule (not recorded which). Some clones in this sample may be carry-over from other donors' samples.

V gene TRBV6-1 combines with J gene TRBJ2-2; no definite D call. From germline, CDR1 is MNHNS and CDR2 SASEGT. The CDR3 has 13 amino acids. V shed 6 bases and J shed 2 bases, with 7 bases lying between them. CDR3 sequence: CASSEINTGELFF. The CDR3 DNA sequence: TGTGCCAGCAGCGAGATAAACACCGGGGAGCTGTTTTTT.

Only a few counts were recorded for this clone. The chain joins TRBV5-6 to TRBJ2-7; tentative D call: TRBD1 (5 bases). V was shortened by 4 bases and J by 2 bases, with 13 bases between the two germline ends. The CDR3 extends over 14 amino acids. Germline V gene sequence: CDR1 SGHDT, CDR2 YYEEEE. CDR3 nucleotides: TGTGCCAGCAGCCCGCCGGCAGGGCCCTACGAGCAGTACTTC. Protein: CASSPPAGPYEQYF.

This clone has just a few counts. The rearrangement uses TRBV6-9 and TRBJ2-5, with TRBD1 identical over 7 bases. CDR1 and CDR2 (germline): MNHGY, SVAAGI. This CDR3 spans 14 amino acids. V dropped 2 bases and J dropped 5; count of bases not matched to a gene: 5. In DNA, the CDR3 is TGTGCCAGCAGTTATAGTAGGGGGCTGGAGACCCAGTACTTC. This encodes CASSYSRGLETQYF.

With regard to this clone: One end of the junction varies from germline; a read error may be responsible. This sequence joins TRBV6-1 and TRBJ2-7; possible D gene TRBD1, 6 bases. CDR1 is MNHNS and CDR2 is SASEGT in the germline V gene. This CDR3 has 14 amino acids. The CDR3 region is CASRDGLFRGEQYF. In DNA form, the CDR3 reads TGTGCCAGCCGTGACGGGCTGTTCAGGGGCGAGCAGTACTTC.

This clone was seen only a few times. This chain joins TRBV12-3 or TRBV12-4 and TRBJ1-5; D might be TRBD1 (5 bases). The V end was cut by 2 bases, the J end by 5 bases, with 19 bases between. This CDR3 contains 17 residues. The CDR3 protein is CASSLTSGDSSDQPQHF. DNA for the CDR3: TGTGCCAGCAGTTTAACCAGCGGAGACAGTTCCGATCAGCCCCAGCATTTT.

This clone showed up many times. Here the CDR3 DNA reads TGTGCCAGCAGCCCCCGACAGGGGGCGCCCACAGATACGCAGTATTTT. Translated: CASSPRQGAPTDTQYF. The chain is built from TRBV11-1 and TRBJ2-3; TRBD1 matches 10 bases. Germline V lookup: CDR1 SGHAT, CDR2 FQDESV (reference sequence). The CDR3 sequence is 16 residues long. V dropped 5 bases and J dropped 2; count of bases not matched to a gene: 7.

By frequency in the sample, this clone is large. The chain links TRBV20-1 to TRBJ1-5; no definite D call. Germline V gives CDR1 DFQATT, CDR2 SNEGSKA (reference sequence). This CDR3 has 12 residues. Trimming removed 2 bases from V and 2 bases from J, with 4 bases in between. The CDR3 coding sequence is TGCAGTGCTAGACAGGGCAATCAGCCCCAGCATTTT. Translated: CSARQGNQPQHF.

The V gene is TRBV7-2, the J gene TRBJ2-7; D is possibly TRBD2 (6 bases). Deletions cut 0 bases from V and 3 bases from J, with 12 bases between. This CDR3 has 15 amino acids. Germline-derived CDR1 and CDR2 are SGHTA and FQGNSA. In DNA, the CDR3 is TGTGCCAGCAGCTTAGCGTCCCCGGGAGACTACGAGCAGTACTTC. Its protein is CASSLASPGDYEQYF.

The CDR3 DNA sequence: TGTGCCAGCAGCACACGACAGGGAACACACACAGATACGCAGTATTTT. Encoded protein: CASSTRQGTHTDTQYF. The chain recombines TRBV5-5 with TRBJ2-3; 7 bases map to TRBD1. The V gene end was trimmed by 4 bases and the J gene end by 2 bases; junction bases not matched to a gene: 10. Germline CDR1 and CDR2: SGHKS and YYEKEE (reference sequence). This CDR3 is 16 amino acids long.

The CDR3 nucleotides are TGCAGTGCTAGAACGGGCGGGTGGGGTGAGACCCAGTACTTC. It translates to CSARTGGWGETQYF. The chain is built from TRBV20-1 and TRBJ2-5, with D possibly matching TRBD2 (5 bases). The CDR3 spans 14 residues. Germline V gene data show CDR1 as DFQATT and CDR2 as SNEGSKA (reference sequence). Trimming cost V 2 bases and J 5 bases, with 15 bases left between them.

This clone was counted a few times. The chain employs TRBV6-4 and TRBJ1-3, with D possibly being TRBD1 (6 bases). Trimming left V 11 bases short and J 5 bases short, with 19 bases between. The CDR3 is 14 amino acids. The germline CDR1 and CDR2 sequences are MRHNA and SNTAGT. This chain's CDR3 is CASKNDRIRNTIYF. The CDR3 coding sequence is TGTGCCTCCAAAAATGACAGGATTAGAAACACCATATATTTT.

The V call is TRBV29-1, the J call TRBJ2-1, with D maybe TRBD1 (6 bases). Trimming stripped 1 base from V and 2 bases from J, with 15 bases between. This CDR3 contains 16 residues. Per the germline V gene, CDR1 is SQVTM and CDR2 is ANQGSEA. As DNA, the CDR3 is TGCAGCGTTGAAGTGGGGGCAGGGAGCCCCTACAATGAGCAGTTCTTC. Its translation is CSVEVGAGSPYNEQFF.

This chain links TRBV7-3 with TRBJ2-1; unclear D gene. Germline V gene data show CDR1 as SGHTA and CDR2 as FQGTGA. Trimming shortened V by 1 base and J by 7 bases, and 8 bases separated the two germline ends. CDR3 size: 13 residues. The CDR3 nucleotides read TGTGCCAGCAGCTTAATTCCCGGTAATGAGCAGTTCTTC. Residues: CASSLIPGNEQFF.

Written as DNA, the CDR3 is TGTGCCAGCTCACCGGCTAACACCGGGGAGCTGTTTTTT. It translates to CASSPANTGELFF. The J gene is TRBJ2-2, the V gene TRBV28; no firm D call. The CDR3 is 13 residues long. The V end lost 8 bases, the J end lost 2 bases, and 9 bases lay between the germline ends. Germline V lookup: CDR1 MDHEN, CDR2 SYDVKM.

By frequency in the sample, this clone is medium-sized (0.01 to 0.1%). The V and J genes are TRBV7-9 and TRBJ2-7; tentative D call: TRBD1 (5 bases). The V and J ends lost 1 base and 0 bases respectively, with 10 bases between them. The CDR3 runs to 15 residues. Germline assignment: CDR1 SEHNR and CDR2 FQNEAQ (reference sequence). Here the CDR3 DNA reads TGTGCCAGCAGCTTAGAGGGGAACCCCTCCTACGAGCAGTACTTC. It specifies CASSLEGNPSYEQYF. Based on the CDR3 plus reference TRBV7-9 and TRBJ2-7, the full variable domain is DTGVSQNPRHKITKRGQNVTFRCDPISEHNRLYWYRQTLGQGPEFLTYFQNEAQLEKSRLLSDRFSAERPKGSFSTLEIQRTEQGDSAMYLCASSLEGNPSYEQYFGPGTRLTVT.

This clone occurred a few times. The rearrangement links TRBV24-1 to TRBJ2-5, with 7 bases that match TRBD2. Trimming cost V 9 bases and J 5 bases; bases outside gene matches: 8. This CDR3 is 13 amino acids long. In germline, CDR1 is KGHDR, CDR2 SFDVKD. The CDR3 coding sequence is TGTGCCACCCAGGCGACTAGCCAGGAGACCCAGTACTTC. Residues: CATQATSQETQYF.

This chain joins TRBV28 and TRBJ1-5; 9 positions agree with TRBD1. CDR1 MDHEN and CDR2 SYDVKM come from the germline V gene. The CDR3 contains 18 residues. With V trimmed by 3 bases and J by 3 bases, 12 bases remained unmatched. CDR3 sequence: CASSFSPSGQGSNQPQHF. DNA for the CDR3: TGTGCCAGCAGTTTCTCCCCCTCGGGACAGGGTTCCAATCAGCCCCAGCATTTT.

This sequence joins TRBV2 and TRBJ2-1; D may be TRBD2 (6 bases). Trimming left V 1 base short and J 8 bases short, with 21 bases between. Germline CDR1 reads SNHLY; CDR2 reads FYNNEI. This CDR3 is 17 amino acids long. The CDR3 here is CASSEVGLAVEGYEQFF. Written as DNA, the CDR3 is TGTGCCAGCAGTGAAGTGGGGTTGGCGGTGGAGGGATATGAGCAGTTCTTC.

This chain connects TRBV6-1 to TRBJ1-2; D is uncertain. Trimming cost V 3 bases and J 4 bases, with 9 bases left between them. Looked up from germline, CDR1 is MNHNS and CDR2 is SASEGT. This CDR3 is 13 amino acids long. In DNA form, the CDR3 reads TGTGCCAGCAGTGAGAGGGTTGTCTATGGCTACACCTTC. As protein: CASSERVVYGYTF.

Only a few counts were recorded for this clone. V is TRBV24-1 and J is TRBJ1-2, with D perhaps TRBD1 (5 bases). The germline V gene has CDR1 KGHDR and CDR2 SFDVKD. This CDR3 is built from 13 residues. V dropped 4 bases and J dropped 4 bases, with 9 bases sitting between them. CDR3 protein: CATSDQGSYGYTF. The CDR3 nucleotides are TGTGCCACCAGTGACCAGGGTTCCTATGGCTACACCTTC.

This clone was detected only a few times. This chain joins TRBV12-3 or TRBV12-4 and TRBJ2-1; D is possibly TRBD1 or TRBD2 (5 bases each). CDR3 length equals 16 residues. Trimming stripped 4 bases from V and 1 base from J, with 14 bases between. The CDR3 coding sequence is TGTGCCAGCAGTTCCTCCCGGGACGGATCCTACAATGAGCAGTTCTTC. Protein: CASSSSRDGSYNEQFF.